This entry is about one TCR beta chain. Its antigen remains unidentified. CDR3 length: 15 residues. Trimming stripped 5 bases from V and 1 base from J, with 14 bases between. Per germline, CDR1 MNHNS and CDR2 SASEGT. The data are from a study of metastatic and nonmetastatic thyroid tumors. As for the study in general: Repertoire comparison spanned blood and tumor or nodule tissue of malignant and benign thyroid patients.

Authors' data handling: In papillary thyroid cancer, a distant-metastasis classifier was built using CDR3 differences across clinicopathological groups. Using MiXCR, TCRdb re-called clones from the PCR reads. It is TCRdb's table, rather than the study itself, that gives the V and J calls and clone size. The sample includes about 15,000 clones, around 25% of them seen just once. Among the patients, none had received any treatment before thyroid surgery. Study-level findings and limits: Within blood and tumor, benign nodules reportedly had significantly lower TCR beta diversity than malignant thyroid tumors did.

The J gene is TRBJ1-1, the V gene TRBV6-1; the D is unclear. The source material was tumor tissue. The receptor comes from a female donor with papillary thyroid cancer or a benign thyroid nodule (not recorded which). Some clones in this sample may be carry-over from other donors' samples. Here the CDR3 DNA reads TGTGCCAGCAGTCCCTCAATTGGAGAGAACACTGAAGCTTTCTTT. Its protein product is CASSPSIGENTEAFF.